This section outlines one T cell receptor beta chain sequence together with its context. Participants were placed into cohorts based on the clinical history they reported. The data are from a study of blood T cell repertoires in COVID-19. Whole-study context: The analysed material was cDNA or gDNA that came from T cells, B-cell-depleted T cells, or PBMCs.

Repertoires were generated with immunoSEQ multiplex PCR, while TCRdb's copy carries only in-frame clones and drops some. The data show about 150,000 clones, with less than 90% seen just once and roughly 8% held by the top ten. The origin of this receptor is a woman aged 45-59 years who had recovered from COVID-19. The specimen sequenced was PBMCs or T cells enriched from blood (not recorded which).

For the CDR3, the DNA is TGTGCCACCCAGTCAACAGTTGACACTGAAGCTTTCTTT. Its translation: CATQSTVDTEAFF. This chain links TRBV2 with TRBJ1-1; D is ambiguous. Germline CDR1 and CDR2: SNHLY and FYNNEI. Deletions cut 10 bases from V and 3 bases from J, with 15 bases between. The CDR3 has 13 amino acids. Complete variable domain (other parts from reference TRBV2 and TRBJ1-1): EPEVTQTPSHQVTQMGQEVILRCVPISNHLYFYWYRQILGQKVEFLVSFYNNEISEKSEIFDDQFSVERPDGSNFTLKIRSTKLEDSAMYFCATQSTVDTEAFFGQGTRLTVV.